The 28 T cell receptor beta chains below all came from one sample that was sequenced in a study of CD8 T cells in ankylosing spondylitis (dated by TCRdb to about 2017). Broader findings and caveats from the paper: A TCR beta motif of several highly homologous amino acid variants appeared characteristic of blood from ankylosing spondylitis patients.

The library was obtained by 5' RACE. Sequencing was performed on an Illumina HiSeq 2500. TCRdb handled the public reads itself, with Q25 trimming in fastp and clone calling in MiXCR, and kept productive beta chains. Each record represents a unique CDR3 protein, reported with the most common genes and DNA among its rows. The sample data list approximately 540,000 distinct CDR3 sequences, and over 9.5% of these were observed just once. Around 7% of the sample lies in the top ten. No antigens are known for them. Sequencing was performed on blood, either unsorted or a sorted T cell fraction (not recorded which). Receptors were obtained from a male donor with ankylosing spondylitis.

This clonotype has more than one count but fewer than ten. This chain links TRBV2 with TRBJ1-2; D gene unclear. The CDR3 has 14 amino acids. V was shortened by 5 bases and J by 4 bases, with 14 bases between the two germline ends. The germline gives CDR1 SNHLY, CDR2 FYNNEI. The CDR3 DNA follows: TGTGCCAGCAGTCTAAACATGCCAGTCTATGGCTACACCTTC. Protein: CASSLNMPVYGYTF.

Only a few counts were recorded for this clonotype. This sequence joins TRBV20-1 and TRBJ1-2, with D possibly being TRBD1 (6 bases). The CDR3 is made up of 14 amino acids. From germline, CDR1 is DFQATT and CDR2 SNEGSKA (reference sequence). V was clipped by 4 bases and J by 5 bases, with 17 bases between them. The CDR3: CSAIREGGWYGYTF. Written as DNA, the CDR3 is TGCAGTGCTATACGAGAGGGGGGATGGTATGGCTACACCTTC.

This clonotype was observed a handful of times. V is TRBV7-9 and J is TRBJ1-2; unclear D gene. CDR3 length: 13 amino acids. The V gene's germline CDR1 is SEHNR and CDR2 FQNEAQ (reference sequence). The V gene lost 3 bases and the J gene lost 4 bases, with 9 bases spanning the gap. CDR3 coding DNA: TGTGCCAGCAGCTTCGTCAGCGGCTATGGCTACACCTTC. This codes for CASSFVSGYGYTF.

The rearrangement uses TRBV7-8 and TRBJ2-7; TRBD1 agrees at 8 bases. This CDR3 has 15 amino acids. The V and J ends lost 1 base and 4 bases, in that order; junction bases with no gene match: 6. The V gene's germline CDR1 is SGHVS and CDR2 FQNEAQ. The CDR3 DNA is TGTGCCAGCAGCTTAGTGCGACAGGGGAGTTACGAGCAGTACTTC. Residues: CASSLVRQGSYEQYF.

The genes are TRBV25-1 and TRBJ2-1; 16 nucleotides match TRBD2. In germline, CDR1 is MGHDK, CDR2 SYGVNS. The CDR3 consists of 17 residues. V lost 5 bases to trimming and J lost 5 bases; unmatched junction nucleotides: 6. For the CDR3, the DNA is TGTGCCAGCAGTCAGGGACTAGCGGGAGGGAAGAACAATGAGCAGTTCTTC. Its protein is CASSQGLAGGKNNEQFF.

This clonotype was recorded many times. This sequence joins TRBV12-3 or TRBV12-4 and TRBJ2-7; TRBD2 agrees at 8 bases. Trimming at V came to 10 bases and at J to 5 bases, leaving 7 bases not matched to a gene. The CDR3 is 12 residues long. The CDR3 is CATSGTRNEQYF. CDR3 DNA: TGTGCCACCTCGGGGACTAGAAACGAGCAGTACTTC.

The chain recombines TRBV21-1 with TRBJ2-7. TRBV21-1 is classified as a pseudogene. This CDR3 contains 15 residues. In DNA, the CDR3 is TGTGCCAGCAGCAAATGGGTCGGGAGCCCCTACGAGCAGTACGTC. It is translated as CASSKWVGSPYEQYV.

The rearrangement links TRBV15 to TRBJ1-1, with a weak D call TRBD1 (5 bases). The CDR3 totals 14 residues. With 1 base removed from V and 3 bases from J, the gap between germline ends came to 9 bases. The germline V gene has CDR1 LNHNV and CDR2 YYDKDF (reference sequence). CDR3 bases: TGTGCCACCAGCAGAGGAGGGGCGTACACTGAAGCTTTCTTT. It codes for CATSRGGAYTEAFF.

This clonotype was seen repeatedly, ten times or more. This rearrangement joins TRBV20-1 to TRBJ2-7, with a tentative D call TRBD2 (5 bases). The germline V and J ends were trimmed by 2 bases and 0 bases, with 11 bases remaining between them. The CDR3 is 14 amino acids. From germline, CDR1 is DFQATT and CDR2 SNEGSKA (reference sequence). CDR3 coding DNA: TGCAGTGCTAGACCCAGGACTCTCTCCTACGAGCAGTACTTC. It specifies CSARPRTLSYEQYF.

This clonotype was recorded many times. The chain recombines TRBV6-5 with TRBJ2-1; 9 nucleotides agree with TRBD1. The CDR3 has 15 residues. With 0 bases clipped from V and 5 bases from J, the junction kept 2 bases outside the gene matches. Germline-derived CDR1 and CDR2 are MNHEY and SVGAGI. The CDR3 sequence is CASSYSGQGHNEQFF. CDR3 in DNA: TGTGCCAGCAGTTACTCGGGACAGGGCCACAATGAGCAGTTCTTC.

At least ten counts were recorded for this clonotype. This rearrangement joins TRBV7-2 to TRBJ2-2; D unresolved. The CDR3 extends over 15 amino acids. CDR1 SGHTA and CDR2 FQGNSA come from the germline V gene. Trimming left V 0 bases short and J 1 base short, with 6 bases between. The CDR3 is CASSLAQMNTGELFF. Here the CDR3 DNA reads TGTGCCAGCAGCTTAGCGCAGATGAACACCGGGGAGCTGTTTTTT.

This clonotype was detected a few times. The CDR3 DNA sequence: TGTGCCACCAGTGACAGGGGAGGGGCAGATACGCAGTATTTT. Its translation is CATSDRGGADTQYF. This chain joins TRBV24-1 and TRBJ2-3, with a weak D call TRBD2 (7 bases). Trimming stripped 4 bases from V and 4 bases from J, with 11 bases between. The CDR3 consists of 14 residues. CDR1 is KGHDR, CDR2 SFDVKD, per germline.

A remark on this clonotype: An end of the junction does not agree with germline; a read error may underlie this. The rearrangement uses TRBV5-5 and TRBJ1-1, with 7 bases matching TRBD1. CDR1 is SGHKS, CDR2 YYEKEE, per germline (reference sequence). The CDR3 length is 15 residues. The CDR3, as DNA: TGTGCCAGCAGCGACAGGGACCTCATGAACACTGAAGCTTTCTTC. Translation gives CASSDRDLMNTEAFF.

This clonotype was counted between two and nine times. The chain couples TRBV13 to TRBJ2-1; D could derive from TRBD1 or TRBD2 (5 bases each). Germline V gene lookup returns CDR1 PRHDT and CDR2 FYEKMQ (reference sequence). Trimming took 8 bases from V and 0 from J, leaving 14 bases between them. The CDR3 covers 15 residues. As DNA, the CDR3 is TGTGCCAGCCGAGGGTGGGGGACCTCCTACAATGAGCAGTTCTTC. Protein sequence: CASRGWGTSYNEQFF.

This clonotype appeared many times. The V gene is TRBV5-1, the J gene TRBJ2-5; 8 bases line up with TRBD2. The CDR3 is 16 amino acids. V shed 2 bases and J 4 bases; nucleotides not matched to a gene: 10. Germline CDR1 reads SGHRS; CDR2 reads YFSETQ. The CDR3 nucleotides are TGCGCCAGCAGCTTTGTGGGGGCGGGAGGAGGAGAGACCCAGTACTTC. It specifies CASSFVGAGGGETQYF.

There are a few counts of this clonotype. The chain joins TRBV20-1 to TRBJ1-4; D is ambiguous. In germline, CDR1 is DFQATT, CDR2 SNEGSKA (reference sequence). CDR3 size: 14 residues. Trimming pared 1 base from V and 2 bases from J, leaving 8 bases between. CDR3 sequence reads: CSARGLSTNEKLFF. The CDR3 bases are TGCAGTGCTAGAGGACTCTCGACTAATGAAAAACTGTTTTTT.

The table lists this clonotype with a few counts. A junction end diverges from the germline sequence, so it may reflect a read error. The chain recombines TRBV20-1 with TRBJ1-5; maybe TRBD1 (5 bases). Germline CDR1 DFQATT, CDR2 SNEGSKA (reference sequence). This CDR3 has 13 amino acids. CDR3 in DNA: TGCAGTGCTACCTACAGGATTGATCAACCCCAGCATTTT. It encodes CSATYRIDQPQHF.

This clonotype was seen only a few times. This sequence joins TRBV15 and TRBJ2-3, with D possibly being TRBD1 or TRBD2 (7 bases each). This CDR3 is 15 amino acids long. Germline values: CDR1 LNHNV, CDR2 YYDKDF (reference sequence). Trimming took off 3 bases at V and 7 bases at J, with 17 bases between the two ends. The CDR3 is CATSRDRRGSHTQYF. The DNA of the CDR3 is TGTGCCACCAGCAGGGACAGGCGGGGGAGCCATACGCAGTATTTT.

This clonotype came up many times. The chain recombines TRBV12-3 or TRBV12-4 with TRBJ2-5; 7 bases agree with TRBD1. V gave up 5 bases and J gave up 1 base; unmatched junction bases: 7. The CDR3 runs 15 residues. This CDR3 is CASSAIGTAQETQYF. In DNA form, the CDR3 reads TGTGCCAGCAGTGCAATTGGGACAGCCCAAGAGACCCAGTACTTC.

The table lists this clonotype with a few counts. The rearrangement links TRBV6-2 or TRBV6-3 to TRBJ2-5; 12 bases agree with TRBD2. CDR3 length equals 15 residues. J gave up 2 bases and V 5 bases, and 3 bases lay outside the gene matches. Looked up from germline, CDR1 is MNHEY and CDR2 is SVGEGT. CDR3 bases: TGTGCCAGCAGTCCTAGCGGGAGGGTACAAGAGACCCAGTACTTC. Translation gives CASSPSGRVQETQYF.

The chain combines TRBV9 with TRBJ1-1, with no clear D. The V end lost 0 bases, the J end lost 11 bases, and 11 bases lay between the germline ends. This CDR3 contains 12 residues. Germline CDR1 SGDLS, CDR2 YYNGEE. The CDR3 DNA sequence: TGTGCCAGCAGCGTAGGAGGAGGGAGGGCTTTCTTT. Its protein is CASSVGGGRAFF. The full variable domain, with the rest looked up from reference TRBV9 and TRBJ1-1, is DSGVTQTPKHLITATGQRVTLRCSPRSGDLSVYWYQQSLDQGLQFLIQYYNGEERAKGNILERFSAQQFPDLHSELNLSSLELGDSALYFCASSVGGGRAFFGQGTRLTVV.

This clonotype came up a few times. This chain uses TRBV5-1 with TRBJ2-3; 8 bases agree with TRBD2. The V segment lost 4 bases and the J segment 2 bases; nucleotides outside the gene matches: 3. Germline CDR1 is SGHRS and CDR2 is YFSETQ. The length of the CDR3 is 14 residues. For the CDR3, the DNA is TGCGCCAGCAGCCGACTAGCGACCACAGATACGCAGTATTTT. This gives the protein CASSRLATTDTQYF.

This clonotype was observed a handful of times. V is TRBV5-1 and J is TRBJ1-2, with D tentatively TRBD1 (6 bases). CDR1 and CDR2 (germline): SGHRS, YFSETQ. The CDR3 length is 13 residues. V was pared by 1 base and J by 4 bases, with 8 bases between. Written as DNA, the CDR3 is TGCGCCAGCAGCTTGCAACAGGGCTATGGCTACACCTTC. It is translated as CASSLQQGYGYTF.

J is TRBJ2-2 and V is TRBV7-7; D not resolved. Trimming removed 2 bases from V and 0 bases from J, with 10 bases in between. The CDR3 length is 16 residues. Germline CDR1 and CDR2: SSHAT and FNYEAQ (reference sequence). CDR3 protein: CASSLHILPNTGELFF. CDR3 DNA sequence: TGTGCCAGCAGCTTACATATACTACCGAACACCGGGGAGCTGTTTTTT.

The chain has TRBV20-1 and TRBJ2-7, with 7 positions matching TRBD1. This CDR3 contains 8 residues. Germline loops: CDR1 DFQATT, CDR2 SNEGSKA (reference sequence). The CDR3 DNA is TGCAGTGCTAGGTACAGGGGAGTC. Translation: CSARYRGV.

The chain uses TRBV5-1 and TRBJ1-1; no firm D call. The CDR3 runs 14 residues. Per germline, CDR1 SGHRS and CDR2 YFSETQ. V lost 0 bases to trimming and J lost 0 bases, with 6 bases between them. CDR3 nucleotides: TGCGCCAGCAGCTTGGAGATGGTGAACACTGAAGCTTTCTTT. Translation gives CASSLEMVNTEAFF.

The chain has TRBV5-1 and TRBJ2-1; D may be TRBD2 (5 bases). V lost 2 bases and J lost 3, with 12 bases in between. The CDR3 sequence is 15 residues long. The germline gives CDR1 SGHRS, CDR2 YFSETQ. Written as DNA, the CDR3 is TGCGCCAGCAGCTTAGTTGAAGCGGACTACAATGAGCAGTTCTTC. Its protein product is CASSLVEADYNEQFF.

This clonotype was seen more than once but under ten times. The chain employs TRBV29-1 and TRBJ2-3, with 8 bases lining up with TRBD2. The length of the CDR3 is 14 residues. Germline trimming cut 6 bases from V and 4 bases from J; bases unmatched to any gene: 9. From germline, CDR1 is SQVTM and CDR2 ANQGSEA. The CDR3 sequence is CSVKGLESSDTQYF. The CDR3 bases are TGCAGCGTCAAGGGACTAGAGTCCTCAGATACGCAGTATTTT.